A single sample gave rise to the 16 T cell receptor beta chains below, sequenced in a study of human T cells and chemical hapten exposure. MiXCR, run by TCRdb on the RACE reads, gives a single entry per CDR3 protein. The table records 240,000 or so distinct CDR3 sequences, about 9% of them present only once. Time point meaning: pre-sensitization, week 0. Treatment given: therapeutic diphenylcyclopropenone sensitization with weekly scalp DPC. The sequences come from whole blood, collected in connection with sensitization to the hapten diphenylcyclopropenone (DPC). The receptors shown here come from a woman aged 35 to 49 with alopecia areata. Some clones in this sample may be carry-over from other donors' samples.

This clonotype was seen a handful of times. This chain connects TRBV12-3 or TRBV12-4 to TRBJ2-5; possibly TRBD2 for D (5 bases). CDR3 length: 16 residues. V dropped 3 bases and J dropped 3 bases, with 17 bases sitting between them. The CDR3 nucleotides read TGTGCCAGCAGTTTCCTCCTGATAACCGGGGAAGAGACCCAGTACTTC. Its translation is CASSFLLITGEETQYF.

This clonotype was detected only a few times. The rearrangement links TRBV4-3 to TRBJ2-5; 9 nucleotides align to TRBD2. Germline assignment: CDR1 LGHNA and CDR2 YSLEER. CDR3 size: 17 residues. Trimming took 0 bases from V and 5 from J; bases not matched to a gene: 10. Here the CDR3 DNA reads TGCGCCAGCAGCCAAGATTTTGGGCGGACTAGCGCGGAGACCCAGTACTTC. It translates to CASSQDFGRTSAETQYF.

Ten or more counts support this clonotype. The gene calls are TRBV2 and TRBJ1-6; weak D call: TRBD1 (5 bases). There are 13 residues in the CDR3. CDR1 SNHLY and CDR2 FYNNEI come from the germline V gene. V was clipped by 1 base and J by 14 bases, with 12 bases between them. The CDR3 protein is CASSEGGWTALHF. The CDR3 DNA reads TGTGCCAGCAGTGAAGGGGGGTGGACCGCCCTCCACTTT.

The chain employs TRBV5-4 and TRBJ2-1; D is unresolved. The CDR3 covers 12 residues. Trimming shortened V by 5 bases and J by 10 bases, and 13 bases separated the two germline ends. CDR1 is SGHNT and CDR2 is YYREEE in the germline V gene (reference sequence). The CDR3 reads CASSPGLAEQFF. CDR3 sequence (DNA): TGTGCCAGCAGTCCCGGTCTGGCGGAGCAGTTCTTC.

This clonotype has a handful of counts. The chain has TRBV9 and TRBJ2-7; 10 positions match TRBD1. The length of the CDR3 is 14 residues. The V gene's germline CDR1 is SGDLS and CDR2 YYNGEE. V trimming: 3 bases; J trimming: 6 bases; junction bases outside the gene matches: 6. The CDR3 here is CASSGGQGSFEQYF. The CDR3 DNA reads TGTGCCAGCAGCGGGGGACAGGGGTCGTTCGAGCAGTACTTC.

With respect to this clonotype: This sequence may be a read error, since a much larger clone differs from it by one base. This chain joins TRBV2 and TRBJ2-5, with D possibly TRBD2 on 6 matching bases. CDR1 is SNHLY, CDR2 FYNNEI, per germline. This CDR3 has 14 residues. Trimming removed 6 bases from V and 1 base from J, with 12 bases in between. The CDR3 sequence is CASRGGNSQETQYF. In DNA, the CDR3 is TGTGCCAGCAGAGGCGGGAACTCCCAAGAGACCCAGTACTTC.

The chain joins TRBV6-2 or TRBV6-3 to TRBJ1-1; the D is unclear. Trimming stripped 4 bases from V and 1 base from J, with 13 bases between. Germline-derived CDR1 and CDR2 are MNHEY and SVGEGT. This CDR3 has 15 residues. This CDR3 is CASSFHPGPNTEAFF. CDR3 DNA sequence: TGTGCCAGCAGTTTCCACCCCGGGCCGAACACTGAAGCTTTCTTT.

The CDR3 reads CATGTGVYGYTF. For the CDR3, the DNA is TGTGCCACCGGGACGGGCGTCTATGGCTACACCTTC. V usage is TRBV7-9 and J usage is TRBJ1-2; D possibly corresponds to TRBD1 (5 bases). This CDR3 has 12 amino acids. The germline CDR1 and CDR2 sequences are SEHNR and FQNEAQ (reference sequence). V was clipped by 10 bases and J by 4 bases, with 13 bases between them.

This clonotype was observed a few times. The chain links TRBV13 to TRBJ1-2, with 11 bases fitting TRBD1. This CDR3 has 15 residues. Looked up from germline, CDR1 is PRHDT and CDR2 is FYEKMQ (reference sequence). V was clipped by 4 bases and J by 4 bases; unmatched bases: 5. CDR3 bases: TGTGCCAGCAGCTCCTGGACAGGGGGCGGCTATGGCTACACCTTC. Amino acid sequence: CASSSWTGGGYGYTF.

DNA for the CDR3: TGTGCCAGCAGCCATGGGCAGGGCCTGGAGAATCAGCCCCAGCATTTT. Its protein is CASSHGQGLENQPQHF. The chain is built from TRBV4-2 and TRBJ1-5, with D possibly TRBD1 on 5 matching bases. The CDR3 runs 16 residues. Germline V gene lookup returns CDR1 LGHNA and CDR2 YNFKEQ. V lost 3 bases and J 4 bases, leaving 16 bases between the germline ends.

This clonotype was observed many times. The chain uses TRBV6-5 and TRBJ1-4; 8 nucleotides align to TRBD1. The CDR3 spans 13 residues. Trimming took 5 bases from V and 7 from J; bases not matched to a gene: 3. Germline V gene data show CDR1 as MNHEY and CDR2 as SVGAGI. The CDR3 DNA is TGTGCCAGCAGTCTGACAGGGGTTGAAAAACTGTTTTTT. The encoded protein is CASSLTGVEKLFF.

The chain employs TRBV27 and TRBJ2-2, with TRBD2 matching 12 bases. CDR3 length: 17 amino acids. The germline V gene has CDR1 MNHEY and CDR2 SMNVEV (reference sequence). The ends lost 4 bases at V and 7 bases at J; junction bases unmatched: 10. The CDR3 loop reads CASSSWTSGTGGGELFF. DNA of the CDR3: TGTGCCAGCAGTTCCTGGACTAGCGGGACCGGCGGCGGGGAGCTGTTTTTT.

V gene TRBV10-3 combines with J gene TRBJ2-3; 10 positions match TRBD2. CDR3 length equals 15 residues. V was pared by 4 bases and J by 0 bases, with 1 base of the junction left unmatched. The germline V gene has CDR1 ENHRY and CDR2 SYGVKD. CDR3 nucleotides: TGTGCCATCAGTGCGACTAGCGGGAGCACAGATACGCAGTATTTT. Amino acid sequence: CAISATSGSTDTQYF.

There are many counts of this clonotype. The gene calls are TRBV29-1 and TRBJ2-1; D is undetermined. V was pared by 0 bases and J by 4 bases, with 10 bases between. Germline CDR1 reads SQVTM; CDR2 reads ANQGSEA. This CDR3 is 14 amino acids long. The CDR3 region is CSVEDVVRYNEQFF. CDR3 sequence (DNA): TGCAGCGTTGAAGATGTGGTGCGATACAATGAGCAGTTCTTC.

This chain connects TRBV20-1 to TRBJ2-7; 16 bases line up with TRBD2. Per the germline V gene, CDR1 is DFQATT and CDR2 is SNEGSKA (reference sequence). The CDR3 sequence is 14 residues long. V shed 6 bases and J 6 bases; nucleotides not matched to a gene: 5. The chain's CDR3 is CSAPGLAGGREQYF. Written as DNA, the CDR3 is TGCAGTGCCCCGGGACTAGCGGGAGGGCGCGAGCAGTACTTC.

In this sample, this clonotype turned up once. The gene calls are TRBV20-1 and TRBJ1-5, with unresolved D. The V end lost 6 bases, the J end lost 7 bases, and 10 bases lay between the germline ends. CDR3 length: 11 residues. CDR1 and CDR2 from the germline V gene are DFQATT and SNEGSKA (reference sequence). The CDR3 DNA reads as TGCAGTGCCCGAGGAGGACAGCCCCAGCATTTT. It codes for CSARGGQPQHF.